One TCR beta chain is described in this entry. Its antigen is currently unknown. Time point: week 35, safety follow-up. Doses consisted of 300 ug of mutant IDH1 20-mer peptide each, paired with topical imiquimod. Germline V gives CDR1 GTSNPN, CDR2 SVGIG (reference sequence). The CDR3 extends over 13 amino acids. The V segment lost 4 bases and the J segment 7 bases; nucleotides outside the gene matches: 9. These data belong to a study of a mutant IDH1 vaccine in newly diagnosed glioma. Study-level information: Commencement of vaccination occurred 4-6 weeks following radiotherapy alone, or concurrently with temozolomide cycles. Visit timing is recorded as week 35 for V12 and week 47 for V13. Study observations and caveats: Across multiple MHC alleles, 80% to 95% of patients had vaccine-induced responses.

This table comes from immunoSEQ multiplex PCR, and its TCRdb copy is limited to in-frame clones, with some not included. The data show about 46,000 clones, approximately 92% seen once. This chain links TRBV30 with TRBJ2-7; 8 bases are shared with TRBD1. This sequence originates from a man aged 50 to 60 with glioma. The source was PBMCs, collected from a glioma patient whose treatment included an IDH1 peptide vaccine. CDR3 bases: TGTGCCTGGACCGTGGGCAGGGGGCTTGAGCAGTACTTC. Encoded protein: CAWTVGRGLEQYF.